One sample yielded the 13 T cell receptor beta chains listed below, sequenced in a study of T cells in women clearing cervical HPV infection. Only in-frame clones appear in the TCRdb table, and some are missing; sequencing was by immunoSEQ multiplex PCR. The data show more than 40,000 clones, and the top ten clones hold 7.6%. Input material: blood buffy coat. Receptor source: a woman between 18 and 69 years old with a cervical HPV16 infection that either progressed to CIN3+ or cleared (not recorded which).

A note on this clone: The read ends 3 residues before the CDR3 terminus; that terminus is restored from the germline J gene. The J gene is TRBJ2-6, the V gene TRBV10-3; a possible D gene is TRBD1 (5 bases). CDR1 is ENHRY, CDR2 SYGVKD, per germline. CDR3 length equals 14 residues. Deletions cut 4 bases from V and 1 base from J, with 5 bases between. The CDR3 loop is CAISAGSGANVLTF. CDR3 bases read: TGTGCCATCAGTGCAGGGTCTGGGGCCAACGTC.

Incomplete CDR3 DNA: TGCAGCGTTGAAGGGACGCAGGGGTACGAG. Its protein product is CSVEGTQGYE. The entire CDR3 protein is CSVEGTQGYEQYF. The chain carries TRBV29-1 and TRBJ2-7, with D perhaps TRBD1 (6 bases). Sequencing ends 3 residues short of the CDR3 end; the germline J gene provides the rest. Germline V gene lookup returns CDR1 SQVTM and CDR2 ANQGSEA. V shed 1 base and J shed 4 bases, with 11 bases lying between them. This CDR3 comprises 13 residues.

With respect to this clone: The read terminates 3 residues ahead of where the CDR3 ends, so the germline J gene completes it. The rearrangement uses TRBV4-1 and TRBJ1-5, with D maybe TRBD1 (6 bases). The CDR3 is 13 residues long. Trimming pared 2 bases from V and 6 bases from J, leaving 8 bases between. Germline V lookup: CDR1 MGHRA, CDR2 YSYEKL. The chain's CDR3 is CASSQPTGQPQHF. The part of the CDR3 DNA that was read is TGCGCCAGCAGCCAACCGACAGGTCAGCCC.

This chain's CDR3 is CSARDTLSSYNSPLHF. The CDR3 DNA, read in part, is TGCAGTGCTAGGGACACGTTAAGCTCCTATAATTCACCC. The rearrangement joins TRBV20-1 to TRBJ1-6; D possibly corresponds to TRBD1 (5 bases). The missing CDR3 end, 3 residues past where the read stops, is filled in from the germline J gene. This CDR3 is 16 amino acids long. CDR1 and CDR2 from the germline V gene are DFQATT and SNEGSKA (reference sequence). Deletions cut 3 bases from V and 0 bases from J, with 12 bases between.

The CDR3: CAWSVQAGTSGNTIYF. CDR3 DNA (partial): TGTGCCTGGAGTGTACAGGCAGGGACTTCTGGAAACACC. The V gene is TRBV30, the J gene TRBJ1-3; D is perhaps TRBD1 (5 bases). The read terminates 3 residues ahead of where the CDR3 ends, so the germline J gene completes it. The CDR3 sequence is 16 residues long. Germline V gene sequence: CDR1 GTSNPN, CDR2 SVGIG (reference sequence). Trimming left V 0 bases short and J 1 base short, with 13 bases between.

This CDR3 reads CASSFEDGGFGYTF. CDR3 DNA (partial): TGTGCCAGCAGCTTTGAAGACGGCGGGTTCGGC. The rearrangement joins TRBV11-2 to TRBJ1-2; D gene uncertain. Sequencing ends 3 residues short of the CDR3 end; the germline J gene provides the rest. Per the germline V gene, CDR1 is SGHAT and CDR2 is FQNNGV. The CDR3 totals 14 residues.

Concerning this clone: The read comes to an end 3 residues before the CDR3 does, leaving the germline J gene to fill in the end. The rearrangement links TRBV28 to TRBJ1-3, with a tentative D call TRBD1 (5 bases). This CDR3 has 16 amino acids. CDR1 MDHEN and CDR2 SYDVKM come from the germline V gene. The ends were cut back, 3 bases at V and 0 bases at J, with 12 bases in the middle. CDR3 sequence: CASSFGGFSSGNTIYF. Partial CDR3 DNA: TGTGCCAGCAGTTTCGGGGGTTTTTCCTCTGGAAACACC.

With regard to this clone: The read halts 3 residues ahead of the CDR3 end, with the missing end drawn from the germline J gene. The J gene is TRBJ2-3, the V gene TRBV25-1; tentatively, D is TRBD1 (5 bases). There are 16 residues in the CDR3. Germline V CDR1 and CDR2: MGHDK, SYGVNS. The V gene lost 5 bases and the J gene lost 6 bases, with 21 bases spanning the gap. The sequenced part of the CDR3 DNA is TGTGCCAGCAGTCCCACAGGTACCAGATTAGGTGATACG. Translation: CASSPTGTRLGDT. The full CDR3 reads CASSPTGTRLGDTQYF.

On this clone itself: The read finishes 3 residues shy of the CDR3 end, and the germline J gene is used to complete it. The genes are TRBV29-1 and TRBJ2-2; 9 bases are a match to TRBD1. The CDR3 loop spans 16 amino acids. Germline CDR1 reads SQVTM; CDR2 reads ANQGSEA. V lost 0 bases to trimming and J lost 3 bases; unmatched junction nucleotides: 5. The part of the CDR3 DNA that was read is TGCAGCGTTGAAGAACCCCGGACAGGGGACACCGGGGAG. Translation gives CSVEEPRTGDTGE. The entire CDR3 protein is CSVEEPRTGDTGELFF.

With regard to this clone: The sequence runs out 3 residues before the end of the CDR3; the remainder is reconstructed from the germline J gene. The rearrangement joins TRBV20-1 to TRBJ1-2, with 9 positions matching TRBD1. The CDR3 covers 18 residues. Per germline, CDR1 DFQATT and CDR2 SNEGSKA (reference sequence). J gave up 2 bases and V 0 bases, and 13 bases lay outside the gene matches. CDR3 sequence reads: CSAREEQGASLFNYGYTF. The CDR3 bases that were read are TGCAGTGCTAGAGAGGAACAGGGGGCGTCCCTTTTCAACTATGGC.

Remarks on this clone: The read stops 3 residues short of the end of the CDR3; the missing end is completed from the germline J gene. This chain uses TRBV12-3 or TRBV12-4 with TRBJ2-5; 8 nucleotides agree with TRBD2. J was trimmed by 5 bases and V by 5 bases; bases with no gene match: 7. This CDR3 comprises 14 residues. Here the CDR3 reads CASSPGTRLETQYF. CDR3 DNA, as far as it was read: TGTGCCAGCAGTCCCGGGACTAGATTGGAGACC.

To note about this clone: The CDR3 goes on 3 residues after the read ends, and that part is filled in from the germline J gene. The chain couples TRBV14 to TRBJ2-1; no firm D call. Germline assignment: CDR1 SGHDN and CDR2 FVKESK. Trimming pared 4 bases from V and 2 bases from J, leaving 6 bases between. The CDR3 runs 13 residues. CDR3 DNA (partial): TGTGCCAGCAGCCCCTTTGCCTACAATGAG. Its translation is CASSPFAYNE. The whole CDR3 is CASSPFAYNEQFF.

As regards this clone: Read sequence stops 3 residues before the CDR3 end, and the germline J gene provides the missing end. The genes are TRBV19 and TRBJ2-2; 8 nucleotides align to TRBD2. From germline, CDR1 is LNHDA and CDR2 SQIVND (reference sequence). Trimming at V came to 7 bases and at J to 3 bases, leaving 13 bases not matched to a gene. The CDR3 is 17 residues long. CDR3: CASTIGGLAGHTGELFF. CDR3 bases read: TGTGCCAGTACCATAGGGGGGCTAGCGGGCCACACCGGGGAG.